This T cell receptor beta chain was identified in a study of T cell responses to AZD1222 COVID-19 vaccine. Assay used: immunoSEQ multiplex PCR; TCRdb lists only in-frame clones, some missing. The profile covers 130,000 to 150,000 clones, with over 75% appearing a single time and 5% to 5.5% taken by the ten largest. CDR1 SGHRS and CDR2 YFSETQ come from the germline V gene. This CDR3 region has 14 residues. V lost 0 bases, J lost 7 bases, and 11 bases lay in between. Sample: peripheral blood, taken 28 days after the second dose of the MenACWY control vaccine. The V gene is TRBV5-1, the J gene TRBJ1-5; perhaps TRBD1 as D (6 bases). This TCR derives from an adult who received the MenACWY meningococcal vaccine as a control. The CDR3 nucleotides read TGCGCCAGCAGCTTGGAACAGGGTGGACAGCCCCAGCATTTT. This codes for CASSLEQGGQPQHF.